This T cell receptor (beta chain) was captured by sequencing in a study of shared T cell receptors in the human thymus. The CDR3 length is 13 residues. Germline V gene data show CDR1 as GTSNPN and CDR2 as SVGIG (reference sequence). V gave up 7 bases and J gave up 3 bases, with 15 bases separating them. Profiled with immunoSEQ multiplex PCR; TCRdb holds only in-frame clones, not every one. The sample lists about 540,000 clones, around 82% occurring once. These data also formed part of another study, on human thymus T cells. That source reports: In unrelated individuals, thymic repertoires overlapped highly, according to related research.

The clonotype was recovered from a boy younger than two with a congenital heart defect. Sequences were obtained from thymocytes. The chain is built from TRBV30 and TRBJ1-2, with TRBD1 as a possible D gene (6 bases). Here the CDR3 reads CASWGTPYYGYTF. Written as DNA, the CDR3 is TGTGCCTCATGGGGGACACCTTACTATGGCTACACCTTC.